The clone carrying this T cell receptor beta chain came up a few times. Sequence at one end of the junction differs from germline and may be a read error. The study ran its PCR with 60 Vbeta and 13 Jbeta primers. Profiled with immunoSEQ multiplex PCR; TCRdb holds only in-frame clones, not every one. The sample carries around 150,000 clones, roughly 80% recorded once. These data come from a study of cytomegalovirus exposure and HLA in healthy donors. The germline V gene encodes CDR1 MNHNS and CDR2 SASEGT. The CDR3 spans 14 residues. This TCR was recovered from a woman under 40 in good health and CMV-seronegative. The V and J genes are TRBV6-1 and TRBJ1-5; tentative D call: TRBD1 (5 bases). The sequencing input was PBMCs. The CDR3 here is CASREDSWAQPQHF. CDR3 nucleotide sequence: TGTGCCAGCAGGGAAGACAGTTGGGCCCAGCCCCAGCATTTT.